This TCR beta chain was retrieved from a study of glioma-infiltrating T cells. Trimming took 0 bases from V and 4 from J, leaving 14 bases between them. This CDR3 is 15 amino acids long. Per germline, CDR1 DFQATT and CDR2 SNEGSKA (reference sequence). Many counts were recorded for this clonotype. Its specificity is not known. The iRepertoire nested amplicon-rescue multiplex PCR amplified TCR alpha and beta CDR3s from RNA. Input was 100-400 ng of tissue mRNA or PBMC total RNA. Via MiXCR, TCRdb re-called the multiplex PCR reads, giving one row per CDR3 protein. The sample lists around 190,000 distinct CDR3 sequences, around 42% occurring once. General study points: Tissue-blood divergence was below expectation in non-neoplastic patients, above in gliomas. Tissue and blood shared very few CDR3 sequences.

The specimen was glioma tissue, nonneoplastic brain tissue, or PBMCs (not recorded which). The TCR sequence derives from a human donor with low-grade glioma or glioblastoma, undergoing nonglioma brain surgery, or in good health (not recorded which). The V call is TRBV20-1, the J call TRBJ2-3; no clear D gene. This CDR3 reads CSARENSIGADTQYF. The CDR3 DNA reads TGCAGTGCTAGAGAAAACTCGATCGGAGCAGATACGCAGTATTTT.